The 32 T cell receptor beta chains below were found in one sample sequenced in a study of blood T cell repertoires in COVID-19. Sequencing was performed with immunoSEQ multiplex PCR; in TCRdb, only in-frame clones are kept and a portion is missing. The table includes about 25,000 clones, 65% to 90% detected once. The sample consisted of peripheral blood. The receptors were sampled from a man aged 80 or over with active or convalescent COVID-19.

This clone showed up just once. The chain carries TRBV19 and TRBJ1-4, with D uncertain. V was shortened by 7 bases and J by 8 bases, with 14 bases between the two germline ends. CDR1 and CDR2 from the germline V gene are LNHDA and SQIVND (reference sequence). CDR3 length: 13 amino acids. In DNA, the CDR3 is TGTGCCAGTAATAGCGGTTTGGGGGAAAAACTGTTTTTT. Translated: CASNSGLGEKLFF.

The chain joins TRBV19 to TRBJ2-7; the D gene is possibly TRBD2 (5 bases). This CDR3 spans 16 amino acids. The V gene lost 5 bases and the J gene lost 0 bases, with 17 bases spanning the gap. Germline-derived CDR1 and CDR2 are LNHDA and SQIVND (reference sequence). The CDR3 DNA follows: TGTGCCAGTAGTGGGATGACTATTACGAGCTCCTACGAGCAGTACTTC. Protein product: CASSGMTITSSYEQYF. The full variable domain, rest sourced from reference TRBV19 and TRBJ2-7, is DGGITQSPKYLFRKEGQNVTLSCEQNLNHDAMYWYRQDPGQGLRLIYYSQIVNDFQKGDIAEGYSVSREKKESFPLTVTSAQKNPTAFYLCASSGMTITSSYEQYFGPGTRLTVT.

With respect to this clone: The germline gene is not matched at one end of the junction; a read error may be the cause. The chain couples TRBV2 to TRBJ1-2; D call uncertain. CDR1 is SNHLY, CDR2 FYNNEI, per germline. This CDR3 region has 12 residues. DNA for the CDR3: TGTGCCAGCAGTGAAGAAGCGCGGGTAGGCGCCTTC. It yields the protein CASSEEARVGAF.

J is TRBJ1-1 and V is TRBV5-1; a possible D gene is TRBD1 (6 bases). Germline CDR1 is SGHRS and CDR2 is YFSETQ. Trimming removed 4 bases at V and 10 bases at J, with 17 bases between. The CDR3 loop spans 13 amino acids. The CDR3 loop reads CASSPAPGQRAFF. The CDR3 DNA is TGCGCCAGCAGCCCAGCTCCAGGACAGCGAGCTTTCTTT. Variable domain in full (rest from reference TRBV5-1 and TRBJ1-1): KAGVTQTPRYLIKTRGQQVTLSCSPISGHRSVSWYQQTPGQGLQFLFEYFSETQRNKGNFPGRFSGRQFSNSRSEMNVSTLELGDSALYLCASSPAPGQRAFFGQGTRLTVV.

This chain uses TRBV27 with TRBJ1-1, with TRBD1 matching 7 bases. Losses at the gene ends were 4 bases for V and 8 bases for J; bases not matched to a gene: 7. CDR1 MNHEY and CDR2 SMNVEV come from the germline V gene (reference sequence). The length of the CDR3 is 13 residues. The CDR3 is CASSSLMGQEAFF. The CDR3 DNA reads TGTGCCAGCAGTTCGCTTATGGGACAGGAAGCTTTCTTT.

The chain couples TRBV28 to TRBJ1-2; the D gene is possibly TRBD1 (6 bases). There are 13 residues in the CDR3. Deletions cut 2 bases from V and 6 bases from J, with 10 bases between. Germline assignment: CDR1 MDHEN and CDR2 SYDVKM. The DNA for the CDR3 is TGTGCCAGCAGTTTAAACAGGGAAAATGGCTACACCTTC. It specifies CASSLNRENGYTF.

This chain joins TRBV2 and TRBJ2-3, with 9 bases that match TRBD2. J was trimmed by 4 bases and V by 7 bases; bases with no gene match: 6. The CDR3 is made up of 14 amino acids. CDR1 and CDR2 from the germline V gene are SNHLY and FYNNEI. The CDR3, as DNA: TGTGCCAGCACGGCGGGGGGGCCGGCAGATACGCAGTATTTT. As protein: CASTAGGPADTQYF.

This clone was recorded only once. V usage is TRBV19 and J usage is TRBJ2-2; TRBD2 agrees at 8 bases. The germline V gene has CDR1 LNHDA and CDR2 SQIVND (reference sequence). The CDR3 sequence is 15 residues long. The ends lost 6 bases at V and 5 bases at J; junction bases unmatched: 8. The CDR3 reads CASSPGGVVTGELFF. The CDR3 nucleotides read TGTGCCAGTAGCCCCGGGGGGGTGGTTACCGGGGAGCTGTTTTTT.

CDR3 DNA sequence: TGTGCCAGCAGTTACGATCAACAGACTGAAGCTTTCTTT. Translation gives CASSYDQQTEAFF. The rearrangement uses TRBV6-6 and TRBJ1-1; D not certain. Germline CDR1 MNHNY, CDR2 SVGAGI (reference sequence). Trimming left V 2 bases short and J 5 bases short, with 9 bases between. CDR3 length equals 13 residues.

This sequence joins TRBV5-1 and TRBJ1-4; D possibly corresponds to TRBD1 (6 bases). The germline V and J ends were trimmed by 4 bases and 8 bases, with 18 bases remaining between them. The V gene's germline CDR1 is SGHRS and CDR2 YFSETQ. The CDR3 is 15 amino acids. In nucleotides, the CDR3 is TGCGCCAGCAGCGCGGACGGGGGGCGGGAGGAAAAACTGTTTTTT. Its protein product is CASSADGGREEKLFF. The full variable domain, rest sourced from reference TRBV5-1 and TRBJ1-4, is KAGVTQTPRYLIKTRGQQVTLSCSPISGHRSVSWYQQTPGQGLQFLFEYFSETQRNKGNFPGRFSGRQFSNSRSEMNVSTLELGDSALYLCASSADGGREEKLFFGSGTQLSVL.

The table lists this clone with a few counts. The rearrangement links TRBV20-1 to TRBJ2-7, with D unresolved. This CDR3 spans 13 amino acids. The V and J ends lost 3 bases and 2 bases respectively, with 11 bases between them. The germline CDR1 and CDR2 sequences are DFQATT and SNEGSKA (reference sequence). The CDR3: CSASRPETYEQYF. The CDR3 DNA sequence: TGCAGTGCTAGTAGGCCGGAGACCTACGAGCAGTACTTC.

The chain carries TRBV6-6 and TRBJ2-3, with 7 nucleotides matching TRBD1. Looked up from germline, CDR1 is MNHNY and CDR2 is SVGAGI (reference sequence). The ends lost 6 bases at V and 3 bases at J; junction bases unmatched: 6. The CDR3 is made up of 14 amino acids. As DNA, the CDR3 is TGTGCCAGCAGGTATGACAGGGTAACAGATACGCAGTATTTT. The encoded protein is CASRYDRVTDTQYF.

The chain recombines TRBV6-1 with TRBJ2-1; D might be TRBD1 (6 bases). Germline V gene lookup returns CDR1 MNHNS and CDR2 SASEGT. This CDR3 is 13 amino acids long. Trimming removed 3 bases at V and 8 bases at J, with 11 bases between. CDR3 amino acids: CASSETYRDEQFF. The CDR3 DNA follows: TGTGCCAGCAGTGAGACGTACAGGGATGAGCAGTTCTTC.

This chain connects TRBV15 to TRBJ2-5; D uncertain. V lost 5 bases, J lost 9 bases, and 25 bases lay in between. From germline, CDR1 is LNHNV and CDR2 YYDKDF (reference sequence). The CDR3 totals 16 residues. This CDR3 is CATSEYAAGQHVAQYF. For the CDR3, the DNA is TGTGCCACCAGCGAGTACGCAGCAGGCCAGCACGTGGCCCAGTACTTC.

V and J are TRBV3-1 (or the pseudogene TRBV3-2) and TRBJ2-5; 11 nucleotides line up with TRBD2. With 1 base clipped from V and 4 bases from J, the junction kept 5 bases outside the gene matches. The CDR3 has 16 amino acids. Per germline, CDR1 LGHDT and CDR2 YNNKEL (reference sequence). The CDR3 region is CASSQGMTSGTETQYF. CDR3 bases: TGTGCCAGCAGCCAAGGGATGACTAGCGGGACAGAGACCCAGTACTTC.

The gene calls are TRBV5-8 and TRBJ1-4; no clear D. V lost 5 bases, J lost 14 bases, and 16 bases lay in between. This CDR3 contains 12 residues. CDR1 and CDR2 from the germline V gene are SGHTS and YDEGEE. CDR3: CASSYPSPGLFF. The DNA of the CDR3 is TGTGCCAGCAGTTACCCCTCACCGGGGCTGTTTTTT.

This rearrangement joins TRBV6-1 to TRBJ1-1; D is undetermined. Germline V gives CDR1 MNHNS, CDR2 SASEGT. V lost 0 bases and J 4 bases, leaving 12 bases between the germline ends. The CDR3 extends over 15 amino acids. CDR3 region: CASSEAGAAVTEAFF. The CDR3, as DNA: TGTGCCAGCAGTGAAGCGGGCGCCGCCGTCACTGAAGCTTTCTTT.

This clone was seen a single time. In DNA, the CDR3 is TGTGCCAGCAGCTTTCGAGACTACGAGCAGTACTTC. This codes for CASSFRDYEQYF. V usage is TRBV7-8 and J usage is TRBJ2-7; no definite D call. Germline V gene sequence: CDR1 SGHVS, CDR2 FQNEAQ. V lost 3 bases and J lost 3, with 6 bases in between. This CDR3 comprises 12 residues.

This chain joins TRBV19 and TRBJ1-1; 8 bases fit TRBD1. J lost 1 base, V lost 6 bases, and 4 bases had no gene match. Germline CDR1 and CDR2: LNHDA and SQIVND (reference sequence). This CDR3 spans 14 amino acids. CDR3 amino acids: CASRVTGANTEAFF. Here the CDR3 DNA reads TGTGCCAGTAGGGTGACAGGGGCGAACACTGAAGCTTTCTTT.

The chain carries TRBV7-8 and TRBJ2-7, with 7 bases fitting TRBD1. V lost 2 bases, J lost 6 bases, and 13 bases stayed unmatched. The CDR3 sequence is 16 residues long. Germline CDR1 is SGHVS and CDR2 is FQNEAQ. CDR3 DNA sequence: TGTGCCAGCAGCTTAATAGGTGGGGCAGGGGGTGCCGAGCAGTACTTC. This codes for CASSLIGGAGGAEQYF.

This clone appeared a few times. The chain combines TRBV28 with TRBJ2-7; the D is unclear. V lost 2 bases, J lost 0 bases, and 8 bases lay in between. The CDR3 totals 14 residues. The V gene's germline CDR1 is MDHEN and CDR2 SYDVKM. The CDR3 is CASSLEHSSYEQYF. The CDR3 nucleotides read TGTGCCAGCAGTTTAGAACACAGCTCCTACGAGCAGTACTTC.

The CDR3 region is CASSRSTGGWGSPLHF. In DNA, the CDR3 is TGTGCCAGCAGCCGTTCGACAGGGGGATGGGGTTCACCCCTCCACTTT. This chain uses TRBV3-1 (or the pseudogene TRBV3-2) with TRBJ1-6; 9 bases are a match to TRBD1. The V and J ends lost 4 bases and 9 bases, in that order; junction bases with no gene match: 10. CDR3 size: 16 residues. Germline CDR1 reads LGHDT; CDR2 reads YNNKEL (reference sequence).

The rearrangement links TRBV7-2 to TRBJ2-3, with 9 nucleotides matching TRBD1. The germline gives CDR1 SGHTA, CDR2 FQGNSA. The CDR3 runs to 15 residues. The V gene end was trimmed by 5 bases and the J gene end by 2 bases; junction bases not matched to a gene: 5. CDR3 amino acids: CASSPGTGPTDTQYF. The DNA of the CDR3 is TGTGCCAGCAGCCCAGGGACAGGGCCCACAGATACGCAGTATTTT.

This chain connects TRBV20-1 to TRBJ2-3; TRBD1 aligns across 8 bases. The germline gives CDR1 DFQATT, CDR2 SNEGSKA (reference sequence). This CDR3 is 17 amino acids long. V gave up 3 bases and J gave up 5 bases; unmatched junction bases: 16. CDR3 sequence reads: CSASKQGVIILGDTQYF. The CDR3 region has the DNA TGCAGTGCTAGTAAACAGGGGGTAATTATATTGGGAGATACGCAGTATTTT.

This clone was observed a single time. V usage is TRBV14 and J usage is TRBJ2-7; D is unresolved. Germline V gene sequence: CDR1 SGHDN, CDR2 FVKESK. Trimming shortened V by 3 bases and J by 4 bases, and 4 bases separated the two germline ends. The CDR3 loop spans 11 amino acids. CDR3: CASSHRYEQYF. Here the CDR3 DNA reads TGTGCCAGCAGCCACAGATACGAGCAGTACTTC. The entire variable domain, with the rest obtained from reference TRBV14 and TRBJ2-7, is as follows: EAGVTQFPSHSVIEKGQTVTLRCDPISGHDNLYWYRRVMGKEIKFLLHFVKESKQDESGMPNNRFLAERTGGTYSTLKVQPAELEDSGVYFCASSHRYEQYFGPGTRLTVT.

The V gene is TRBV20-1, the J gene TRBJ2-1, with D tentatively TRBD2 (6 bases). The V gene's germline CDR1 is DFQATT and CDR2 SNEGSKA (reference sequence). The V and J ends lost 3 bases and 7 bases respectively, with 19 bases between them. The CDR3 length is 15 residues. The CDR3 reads CSASDEGTARNEQFF. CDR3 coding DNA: TGCAGTGCTAGTGACGAGGGGACTGCGAGGAATGAGCAGTTCTTC.

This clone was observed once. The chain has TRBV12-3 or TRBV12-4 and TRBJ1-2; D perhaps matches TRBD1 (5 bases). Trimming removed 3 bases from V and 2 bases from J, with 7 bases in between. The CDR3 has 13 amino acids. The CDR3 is CASSFSGNYGYTF. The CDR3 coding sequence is TGTGCCAGCAGTTTTTCAGGGAACTATGGCTACACCTTC.

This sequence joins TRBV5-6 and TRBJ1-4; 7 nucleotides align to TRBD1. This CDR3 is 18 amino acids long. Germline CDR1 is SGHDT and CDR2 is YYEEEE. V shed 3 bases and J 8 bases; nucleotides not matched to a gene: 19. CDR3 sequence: CASSYRHSLDRVGEKLFF. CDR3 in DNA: TGTGCCAGCAGCTACCGCCATAGCCTCGACAGGGTAGGGGAAAAACTGTTTTTT.

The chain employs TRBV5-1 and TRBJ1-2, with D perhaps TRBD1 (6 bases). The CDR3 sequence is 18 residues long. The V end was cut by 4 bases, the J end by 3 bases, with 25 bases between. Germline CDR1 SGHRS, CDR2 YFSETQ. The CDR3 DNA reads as TGCGCCAGCAGCCTCGTACACAGGGACGGCCTGAAATACTATGGCTACACCTTC. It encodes CASSLVHRDGLKYYGYTF.

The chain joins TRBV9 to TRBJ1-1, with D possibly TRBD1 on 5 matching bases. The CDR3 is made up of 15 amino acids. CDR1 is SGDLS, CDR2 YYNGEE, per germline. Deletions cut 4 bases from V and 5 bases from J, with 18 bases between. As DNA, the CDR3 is TGTGCCAGCAGCCCACGAACAGGCTTTGATACTGAAGCTTTCTTT. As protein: CASSPRTGFDTEAFF.

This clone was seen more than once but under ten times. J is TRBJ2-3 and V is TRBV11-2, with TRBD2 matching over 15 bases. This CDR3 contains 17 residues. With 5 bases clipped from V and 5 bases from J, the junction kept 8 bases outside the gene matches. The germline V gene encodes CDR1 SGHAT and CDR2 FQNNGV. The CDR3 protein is CASSPRTSGGAGDTQYF. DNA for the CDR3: TGTGCCAGCAGCCCCAGGACTAGCGGGGGGGCTGGAGATACGCAGTATTTT.

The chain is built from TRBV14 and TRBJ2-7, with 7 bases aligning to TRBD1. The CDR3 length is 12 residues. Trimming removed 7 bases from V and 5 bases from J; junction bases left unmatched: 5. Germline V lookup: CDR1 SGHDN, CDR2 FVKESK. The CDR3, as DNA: TGTGCCAGCACCTTGACAGGGAACGAGCAGTACTTC. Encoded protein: CASTLTGNEQYF.